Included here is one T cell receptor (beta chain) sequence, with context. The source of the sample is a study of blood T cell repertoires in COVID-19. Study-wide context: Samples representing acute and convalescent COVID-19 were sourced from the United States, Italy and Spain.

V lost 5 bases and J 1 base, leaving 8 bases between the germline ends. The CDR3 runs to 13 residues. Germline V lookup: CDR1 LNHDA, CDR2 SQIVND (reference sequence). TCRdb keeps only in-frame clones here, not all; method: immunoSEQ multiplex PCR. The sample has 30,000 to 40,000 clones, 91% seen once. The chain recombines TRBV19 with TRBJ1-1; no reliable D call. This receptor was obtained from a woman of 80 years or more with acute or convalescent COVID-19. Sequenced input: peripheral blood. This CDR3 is CASSLGRNTEAFF. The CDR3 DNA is TGTGCCAGTAGTCTCGGTAGGAACACTGAAGCTTTCTTT.